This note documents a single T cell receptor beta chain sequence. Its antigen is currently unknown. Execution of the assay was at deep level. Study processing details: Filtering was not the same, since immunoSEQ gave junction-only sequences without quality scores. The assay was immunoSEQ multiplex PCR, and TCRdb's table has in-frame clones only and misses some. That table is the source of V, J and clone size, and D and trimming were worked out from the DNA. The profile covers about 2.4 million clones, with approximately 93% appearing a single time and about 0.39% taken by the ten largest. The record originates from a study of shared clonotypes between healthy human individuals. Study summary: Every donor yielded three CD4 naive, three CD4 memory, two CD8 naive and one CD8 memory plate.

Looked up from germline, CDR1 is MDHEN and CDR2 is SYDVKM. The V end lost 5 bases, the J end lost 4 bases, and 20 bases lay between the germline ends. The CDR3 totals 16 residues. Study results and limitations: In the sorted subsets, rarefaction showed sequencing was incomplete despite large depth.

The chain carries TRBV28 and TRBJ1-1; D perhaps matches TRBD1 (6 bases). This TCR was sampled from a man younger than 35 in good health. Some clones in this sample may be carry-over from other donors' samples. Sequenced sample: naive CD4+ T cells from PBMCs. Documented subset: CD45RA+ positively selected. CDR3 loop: CASSLINRVLGTEAFF. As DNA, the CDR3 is TGTGCCAGCAGTCTAATTAACAGGGTATTGGGCACTGAAGCTTTCTTT.